Listed below are T cell receptor beta chains from one sample, sequenced in a study of cytomegalovirus exposure and HLA in healthy donors. Data came from immunoSEQ multiplex PCR; TCRdb stores just in-frame clones and leaves some out. The table has more than 95,000 clones, about four fifths seen once. Sequenced material: PBMCs. These receptors all stem from a woman aged 55-70 years in good health and CMV-seropositive. Each CDR3 is given with its conserved first and last residue. The D gene is left open where the match is weak. Clone size is given for some rows only: seen once, a few or many times, or a class if the clone is expanded.

>NA|TRBJ2-7|TRBD1|TRBV7-9
TGTGCCAGCAGCTTAGTTTCGACAGGGGAAATCGAGCAGTACTTC
CASSLVSTGEIEQYF
>NA|TRBJ2-7|NA|TRBV4-1
TGCGCCAGCAGCCAAATCTCCAGCGGAGTTTACGAGCAGTACTTC
CASSQISSGVYEQYF
>NA|TRBJ1-3|NA|TRBV4-1
TGCGCCAGCAGCCAAGGACTGGGTAATGCTGGAAACACCATATATTTT
CASSQGLGNAGNTIYF
>NA|TRBJ2-5|TRBD1|TRBV19
TGTGCCACTACCAAAAGTATGGGACAGGGGGCCGTGGAGACCCAGTACTTC
CATTKSMGQGAVETQYF
>NA|TRBJ2-1|TRBD2|TRBV11-3
TGTGCCAGCAGCGATGATAGCCAGCGGGGGGGAGATTACAATGAGCAGTTCTTC
CASSDDSQRGGDYNEQFF
>NA|TRBJ2-3|NA|TRBV7-9
TGTGCCAGCACCCCTCCCCCCCGGGCGGGGGCCCTCACAGATACGCAGTATTTT
CASTPPPRAGALTDTQYF
>NA|TRBJ2-7|NA|TRBV29-1
TGCAGCGTCGACGCGGGTAACTCCTACGAGCAGTACTTC
CSVDAGNSYEQYF
>few|TRBJ1-3|TRBD1|TRBV7-2
TGTGCCAGCAGCCAGGGGGGCGAAAACACCATATATTTT
CASSQGGENTIYF
>NA|TRBJ1-5|NA|TRBV2
TGTGCCAGCAGTGCCGGGGGATTCTCAGGGAACAATCAGCCCCAGCATTTT
CASSAGGFSGNNQPQHF
>NA|TRBJ1-1|TRBD1|TRBV6-5
TGTGCCAGCAGTACAGGGGCGGGCACTGAAGCTTTCTTT
CASSTGAGTEAFF
>NA|TRBJ2-1|NA|TRBV5-4
TGTGCCAGCAGCTTGCCACCTACCAGGGAGCAGTTCTTC
CASSLPPTREQFF
>NA|TRBJ1-1|TRBD1|TRBV28
TGTGCCAGCAGGGGACAGGAGAACACTGAAGCTTTCTTT
CASRGQENTEAFF
>NA|TRBJ2-7|TRBD2|TRBV7-2
TGTGCCAGCAGCTTCCGTAGCGGGGGCCTTACCTACGAGCAGTACTTC
CASSFRSGGLTYEQYF
>NA|TRBJ1-1|NA|TRBV6-1
TGTGCCAGCAGTGACTTAAGGAGCATGAACACTGAAGCTTTCTTT
CASSDLRSMNTEAFF
>NA|TRBJ1-2|NA|TRBV5-6
TGTGCCAGCAGCTTGGTCAGCGACTACACCTTC
CASSLVSDYTF
>NA|TRBJ1-1|NA|TRBV7-9
TGTGCCAGCAGCTTACTCAACACTGAAGCTTTCTTT
CASSLLNTEAFF